The entry that follows covers one TCR beta chain sequence. The record originates from a study of technical replicates of blood from a few donors. Sequencing used immunoSEQ multiplex PCR; TCRdb keeps in-frame clones, though not all of them. The data hold roughly 68,000 clones, with under 98% observed a single time. The CDR3 has 16 amino acids. CDR1 and CDR2 (germline): MNHNS, SASEGT. J lost 2 bases, V lost 3 bases, and 3 bases had no gene match. Material: T cells isolated from PBMCs. The source is a human donor in good health. The J gene is TRBJ2-6, the V gene TRBV6-1; TRBD2 aligns across 8 bases. CDR3 in amino acids: CASSDERGTGANVLTF. The CDR3 nucleotides read TGTGCCAGCAGTGATGAGCGGGGGACTGGGGCCAACGTCCTGACTTTC.